This is a list of T cell receptor beta chains from one sample in a study of blood T cells in healthy people across ages. MiXCR, run by TCRdb on the 5' RACE reads, gives a single entry per CDR3 protein. Here the sample spans 1,800,000 or so distinct CDR3 sequences, roughly two fifths being singletons. The sequencing input was blood. The receptors shown here come from a human donor in good health. Both conserved end residues are part of each CDR3. A D gene is named only where the DNA matches it firmly. The size of a clone is reported for some rows only, either as once, few or many, or as a class for expanded clones.

clone size	V gene	D gene	J gene	CDR3 protein	CDR3 DNA
NA	TRBV5-1	NA	TRBJ1-2	CASSWDTPLNYGYTF	TGCGCCAGCAGCTGGGACACCCCTCTAAACTATGGCTACACCTTC
few	TRBV20-1	NA	TRBJ2-7	CSARDERAAGREQYF	TGCAGTGCTAGAGATGAGAGGGCGGCGGGTAGGGAGCAGTACTTC
once	TRBV5-5	NA	TRBJ2-1	CASSLLFGHGGNEQFF	TGTGCCAGCAGCTTGCTTTTCGGACACGGGGGCAATGAGCAGTTCTTC
NA	TRBV6-6	TRBD1	TRBJ1-1	CASSLLQGASTEAFF	TGTGCCAGCAGTTTGCTACAGGGGGCTAGCACTGAAGCTTTCTTT
NA	TRBV5-6	NA	TRBJ2-4	CASSLGFPYGQYF	TGTGCCAGCAGCTTGGGGTTCCCCTACGGGCAGTACTTC
NA	TRBV4-2	NA	TRBJ2-5	CASSHGTLDDGETQYF	TGTGCCAGCAGCCACGGGACGCTGGACGATGGAGAGACCCAGTACTTC
NA	TRBV7-9	NA	TRBJ1-1	CASSLDAGSTEAFF	TGTGCCAGCAGCTTAGATGCGGGAAGCACTGAAGCTTTCTTT
NA	TRBV28	NA	TRBJ2-5	CASSLSTGEGETQYF	TGTGCCAGCAGTTTATCAACAGGGGAGGGAGAGACCCAGTACTTC
few	TRBV4-1	NA	TRBJ2-3	CASSQDPHPDTQYF	TGCGCCAGCAGCCAAGATCCCCACCCAGATACGCAGTATTTT
NA	TRBV7-7	TRBD1	TRBJ2-2	CASSPDRGSTGELFF	TGTGCTAGCAGCCCGGACAGGGGAAGCACCGGGGAGCTGTTTTTT
NA	TRBV20-1	NA	TRBJ1-6	CSARGPGRNSPLHF	TGCAGTGCTAGAGGCCCGGGTCGGAATTCACCCCTCCACTTT
few	TRBV7-9	TRBD1	TRBJ2-1	CASSLRQGISEQFF	TGTGCCAGCAGCCTACGACAGGGAATTAGTGAGCAGTTCTTC
NA	TRBV3-1	TRBD2	TRBJ2-2	CASSEGLAGDTGELFF	TGTGCCAGCAGCGAAGGTCTAGCGGGGGATACCGGGGAGCTGTTTTTT
NA	TRBV28	NA	TRBJ2-1	CASSLYPGLLDNEQFF	TGTGCCAGCAGTTTATATCCGGGGTTATTGGACAATGAGCAGTTCTTC
NA	TRBV15	TRBD1	TRBJ2-7	CATSGQGVYEQYF	TGTGCCACCAGCGGACAGGGGGTTTACGAGCAGTACTTC
NA	TRBV20-1	NA	TRBJ2-3	CSACGSVTDTQYF	TGCAGTGCTTGCGGGTCGGTCACAGATACGCAGTATTTT
NA	TRBV5-4	TRBD2	TRBJ2-3	CASSPGTTVLDTQYF	TGTGCCAGCAGCCCCGGGACTACCGTTCTCGATACGCAGTATTTT
few	TRBV5-8	TRBD1	TRBJ1-1	CASSLLPGQGNTEAFF	TGTGCCAGCAGCTTACTCCCCGGACAGGGGAACACTGAAGCTTTCTTT
few	TRBV4-2	TRBD1	TRBJ1-3	CASSQEQGRSGNTIYF	TGTGCCAGCAGCCAAGAACAGGGGCGCTCTGGAAACACCATATATTTT
few	TRBV6-6	NA	TRBJ2-5	CASSYVVIGGQVTQYF	TGTGCCAGCAGTTACGTGGTCATCGGGGGGCAGGTGACCCAGTACTTC
NA	TRBV5-1	TRBD1	TRBJ1-2	CASSSSRDRGRGYTF	TGCGCCAGCAGCTCGTCCCGGGACAGGGGCCGTGGCTACACCTTC
NA	TRBV7-2	NA	TRBJ2-3	CASSLKKAQYF	TGTGCCAGCAGCTTAAAGAAAGCGCAGTATTTT
NA	TRBV20-1	NA	TRBJ1-5	CSASKGLDQPQHF	TGCAGTGCTAGTAAAGGTCTGGATCAGCCCCAGCATTTT
few	TRBV7-2	NA	TRBJ2-3	CASSSGPLSTDTQYF	TGTGCCAGCAGCTCCGGACCCTTAAGCACAGATACGCAGTATTTT
NA	TRBV28	NA	TRBJ2-7	CASSKARASYEQYF	TGTGCCAGCAGTAAGGCCAGGGCCTCCTACGAGCAGTACTTC
NA	TRBV7-2	TRBD1	TRBJ2-1	CASSRWGTGVGVEQFF	TGTGCCAGCAGCCGGTGGGGGACAGGGGTTGGGGTTGAGCAGTTCTTC
NA	TRBV3-1	NA	TRBJ1-2	CASSRAAASDYGYTF	TGTGCCAGCAGCCGGGCGGCGGCCAGCGACTATGGCTACACCTTC
NA	TRBV7-2	TRBD1	TRBJ2-3	CASSSPRGQGLDTQYF	TGTGCCAGCAGCTCCCCCCGAGGACAGGGGTTGGATACGCAGTATTTT
NA	TRBV12-3/TRBV12-4	NA	TRBJ1-5	CASSFDGVGQPQHF	TGTGCCAGCAGTTTTGACGGGGTTGGGCAGCCCCAGCATTTT
once	TRBV5-1	NA	TRBJ2-3	CASNLSSGRGDTQYF	TGCGCCAGCAACTTGTCTTCCGGGAGAGGAGATACGCAGTATTTT
NA	TRBV20-1	NA	TRBJ1-1	CSAFPPWGPSSSYTEAFF	TGCAGTGCCTTCCCGCCCTGGGGGCCTTCTTCATCTTACACTGAAGCTTTCTTT
NA	TRBV7-2	TRBD1	TRBJ2-1	CASSTGTGATNEQFF	TGTGCCAGCAGCACCGGGACAGGGGCCACCAATGAGCAGTTCTTC
NA	TRBV5-1	NA	TRBJ2-3	CASSLGIFRDTQYF	TGCGCCAGCAGCTTGGGCATATTCCGAGATACGCAGTATTTT
few	TRBV9	NA	TRBJ2-7	CAGSVGPVPYEQYF	TGTGCCGGCAGCGTAGGTCCTGTGCCCTACGAGCAGTACTTC
many	TRBV29-1	TRBD1	TRBJ2-4	CSVEAPRTGELIQYF	TGCAGCGTTGAAGCCCCCAGGACAGGGGAACTGATTCAGTACTTC
NA	TRBV5-1	TRBD2	TRBJ2-1	CASSLTAGGLDEQFF	TGCGCCAGCAGCTTAACGGCGGGGGGTCTGGATGAGCAGTTCTTC
few	TRBV20-1	NA	TRBJ1-2	CSASPGGGVEATGHGYTF	TGCAGTGCTAGCCCGGGAGGGGGGGTAGAGGCTACGGGGCATGGCTACACCTTC
NA	TRBV7-9	TRBD1	TRBJ2-3	CAGSLGTGGSTDTQYF	TGTGCCGGCAGCCTCGGGACAGGGGGTAGCACAGATACGCAGTATTTT
NA	TRBV6-2/TRBV6-3	NA	TRBJ2-1	CASSYFGENYNEQFF	TGTGCCAGCAGTTATTTCGGGGAAAACTACAATGAGCAGTTCTTC
NA	TRBV6-6	TRBD1	TRBJ1-1	CASTTGGLNTEAFF	TGTGCCAGCACCACAGGGGGCTTGAACACTGAAGCTTTCTTT
few	TRBV7-2	TRBD2	TRBJ2-5	CASSLTSGAQYF	TGTGCCAGCAGCTTAACTAGCGGGGCCCAGTACTTC
NA	TRBV3-1	NA	TRBJ2-6	CASSQEGVRFSGANVLTF	TGTGCCAGCAGCCAAGAAGGGGTGAGATTCTCTGGGGCCAACGTCCTGACTTTC
NA	TRBV11-3	NA	TRBJ2-1	CASSLMRGGDGEQFF	TGTGCCAGCAGCTTAATGAGGGGGGGGGACGGTGAGCAGTTCTTC
NA	TRBV3-1	NA	TRBJ1-1	CASSQGGMGIIEAFF	TGTGCCAGCAGCCAAGGGGGAATGGGAATCATTGAAGCTTTCTTT
NA	TRBV7-2	NA	TRBJ2-6	CASSLAQVTSSGANVLTF	TGTGCCAGCAGCTTAGCTCAGGTTACGAGCTCTGGGGCCAACGTCCTGACTTTC
few	TRBV7-2	NA	TRBJ2-1	CASSSRGASYNEQFF	TGTGCCAGCAGCTCCCGGGGGGCCTCCTACAATGAGCAGTTCTTC
NA	TRBV7-9	NA	TRBJ2-1	CASTRSGFGLNEQFF	TGTGCCAGCACTCGGTCGGGGTTCGGGCTAAATGAGCAGTTCTTC
NA	TRBV6-1	NA	TRBJ1-2	CASREATGRGYGYTF	TGTGCCAGCAGGGAAGCGACAGGCAGGGGCTATGGCTACACCTTC
NA	TRBV13	TRBD1	TRBJ2-4	CASSASGTGSIQYF	TGTGCCAGCAGCGCGTCCGGGACAGGGAGCATTCAGTACTTC